The 28 T cell receptor beta chains listed next were all sequenced from one sample in a study of blood T cell repertoires in COVID-19. Sequencing used immunoSEQ multiplex PCR; TCRdb keeps in-frame clones, though not all of them. This sample carries about 150,000 clones, 87% of them seen once, and the ten largest clones take about 4%. Sequenced material: PBMCs or T cells enriched from blood (not recorded which). Receptors were obtained from a woman aged 40 to 50 who had been exposed to COVID-19.

The chain uses TRBV2 and TRBJ2-5, with 11 bases that match TRBD2. Germline V gives CDR1 SNHLY, CDR2 FYNNEI. This CDR3 has 15 amino acids. J lost 5 bases, V lost 6 bases, and 8 bases had no gene match. In nucleotides, the CDR3 is TGTGCCAGCAGACCGACTAGCGGGACGGGCGAGACCCAGTACTTC. This encodes CASRPTSGTGETQYF.

This clone was detected only once. The gene calls are TRBV5-1 and TRBJ2-3; 9 bases fit TRBD2. Germline-derived CDR1 and CDR2 are SGHRS and YFSETQ. The CDR3 runs 19 residues. Losses at the gene ends were 0 bases for V and 0 bases for J; bases not matched to a gene: 11. The CDR3 DNA follows: TGCGCCAGCAGCTTGGACCCGCGGGGGGGGTCGTCTAGCACAGATACGCAGTATTTT. Encoded protein: CASSLDPRGGSSSTDTQYF.

The V call is TRBV12-5, the J call TRBJ1-6; TRBD1 matches at 7 bases. There are 16 residues in the CDR3. The ends lost 5 bases at V and 1 base at J; junction bases unmatched: 5. Germline lookup yields CDR1 LGHNT and CDR2 FRNRAP. CDR3 sequence (DNA): TGTGCTAGTGGTCCGCAGGGGGATTCCTATAATTCACCCCTCCACTTT. Its translation is CASGPQGDSYNSPLHF.

This chain connects TRBV7-8 to TRBJ1-5, with 7 bases lining up with TRBD1. Germline loops: CDR1 SGHVS, CDR2 FQNEAQ. The CDR3 runs 17 residues. J lost 3 bases, V lost 1 base, and 9 bases had no gene match. The CDR3 DNA reads TGTGCCAGCAGCTTAGGTACAGGGGTTTATGCCAATCAGCCCCAGCATTTT. Translated, it gives CASSLGTGVYANQPQHF.

The V and J genes are TRBV7-2 and TRBJ1-1; no firm D call. Trimming took 5 bases from V and 1 from J, leaving 20 bases between them. The CDR3 loop spans 17 amino acids. CDR1 and CDR2 from the germline V gene are SGHTA and FQGNSA. The CDR3 loop is CASSPRRGWEQNTEAFF. The CDR3 DNA reads as TGTGCCAGCAGCCCCCGACGGGGATGGGAACAGAACACTGAAGCTTTCTTT.

V is TRBV5-1 and J is TRBJ2-4, with a weak D call TRBD1 (5 bases). This CDR3 is built from 16 residues. With 4 bases removed from V and 0 bases from J, the gap between germline ends came to 14 bases. Per germline, CDR1 SGHRS and CDR2 YFSETQ. The CDR3 spells CASSTGQELAKNIQYF. The CDR3 nucleotides read TGCGCCAGCAGCACAGGACAAGAACTAGCCAAAAACATTCAGTACTTC. Full variable domain (remainder filled in from reference TRBV5-1 and TRBJ2-4): KAGVTQTPRYLIKTRGQQVTLSCSPISGHRSVSWYQQTPGQGLQFLFEYFSETQRNKGNFPGRFSGRQFSNSRSEMNVSTLELGDSALYLCASSTGQELAKNIQYFGAGTRLSVL.

The rearrangement links TRBV19 to TRBJ2-1; maybe TRBD1 (5 bases). V lost 5 bases to trimming and J lost 5 bases, with 19 bases between them. The length of the CDR3 is 16 residues. CDR1 LNHDA and CDR2 SQIVND come from the germline V gene (reference sequence). CDR3 loop: CASSESPQARDNEQFF. CDR3 in DNA: TGTGCCAGTAGTGAATCCCCACAGGCTCGGGACAATGAGCAGTTCTTC.

The chain carries TRBV7-7 and TRBJ2-3; 10 nucleotides match TRBD2. The germline gives CDR1 SSHAT, CDR2 FNYEAQ (reference sequence). The CDR3 is 18 residues long. V shed 3 bases, J shed 0 bases, and the junction held 9 bases outside the gene matches. CDR3 sequence: CASSLAGTSAKSTDTQYF. CDR3 coding DNA: TGTGCCAGCAGCTTGGCCGGGACTAGCGCTAAGAGCACAGATACGCAGTATTTT.

The gene calls are TRBV9 and TRBJ2-1; tentative D call: TRBD2 (6 bases). There are 19 residues in the CDR3. The V and J ends lost 0 bases and 2 bases respectively, with 21 bases between them. Germline V gene lookup returns CDR1 SGDLS and CDR2 YYNGEE. DNA of the CDR3: TGTGCCAGCAGCGTAGTATGGGACCACTCGAGGGAGGCCTACAATGAGCAGTTCTTC. Translation: CASSVVWDHSREAYNEQFF.

This chain connects TRBV10-3 to TRBJ1-1; D gene unclear. CDR1 and CDR2 from the germline V gene are ENHRY and SYGVKD. The CDR3 length is 13 residues. Trimming removed 6 bases at V and 4 bases at J, with 12 bases between. The CDR3: CAIRKEGITEAFF. The CDR3 bases are TGTGCCATCAGAAAAGAGGGCATCACTGAAGCTTTCTTT.

The V and J genes are TRBV4-1 and TRBJ1-4, with a weak D call TRBD1 (5 bases). Germline CDR1 and CDR2: MGHRA and YSYEKL. V lost 0 bases and J lost 8, with 16 bases in between. The CDR3 runs 16 residues. The CDR3 DNA is TGCGCCAGCAGCCAAGAGGGGGGGATGGTGCGGGAAAAACTGTTTTTT. As protein: CASSQEGGMVREKLFF.

The chain joins TRBV29-1 to TRBJ1-1; 7 bases agree with TRBD1. From germline, CDR1 is SQVTM and CDR2 ANQGSEA. V trimming: 7 bases; J trimming: 5 bases; junction bases outside the gene matches: 4. This CDR3 region has 11 residues. Here the CDR3 DNA reads TGCAGCGAGACAGGGTCTACTGAAGCTTTCTTT. Amino acid sequence: CSETGSTEAFF.

With respect to this clone: A much larger clone is a single base away; this may be a read error. The identical CDR3 is also encoded by other nucleotide sequences in the sample. The chain combines TRBV19 with TRBJ2-7; 9 bases map to TRBD1. From germline, CDR1 is LNHDA and CDR2 SQIVND (reference sequence). The CDR3 consists of 13 residues. The CDR3, as DNA: TGCGCCAGTAGCAACAACAGGGGGCGAGAGCAGTACTTC. This gives the protein CASSNNRGREQYF.

The chain joins TRBV19 to TRBJ1-5; tentatively, D is TRBD1 (6 bases). CDR3 length equals 15 residues. Germline lookup yields CDR1 LNHDA and CDR2 SQIVND (reference sequence). Trimming left V 5 bases short and J 7 bases short, with 18 bases between. This CDR3 reads CASSEYRAVVQPQHF. The CDR3 DNA follows: TGTGCCAGTAGTGAGTACAGGGCTGTGGTGCAGCCCCAGCATTTT.

The chain uses TRBV6-2 or TRBV6-3 and TRBJ1-1; 7 positions agree with TRBD1. Germline V lookup: CDR1 MNHEY, CDR2 SVGEGT. CDR3 length: 19 amino acids. The J segment lost 4 bases and the V segment lost 1 base, leaving 18 bases of the junction unmatched. CDR3: CASSYLSHRDSTYFTEAFF. The CDR3 DNA is TGTGCCAGCAGTTACTTATCCCACCGGGACAGCACGTATTTCACTGAAGCTTTCTTT.

This chain joins TRBV9 and TRBJ2-2; D uncertain. The V gene's germline CDR1 is SGDLS and CDR2 YYNGEE. The CDR3 runs to 14 residues. The V and J ends lost 3 bases and 2 bases respectively, with 8 bases between them. The CDR3: CASSGPVNTGELFF. CDR3 in DNA: TGTGCCAGCAGCGGTCCCGTAAACACCGGGGAGCTGTTTTTT.

In its sample, this clone was seen once. The CDR3 nucleotides are TGTGCCAGCAGCAACCGGGACAGGGGCCCCAGGGGGGAGCTGTTTTTT. Its translation: CASSNRDRGPRGELFF. The genes are TRBV7-9 and TRBJ2-2; 10 bases are a match to TRBD1. Per germline, CDR1 SEHNR and CDR2 FQNEAQ (reference sequence). The CDR3 is 16 amino acids. After removal of 5 bases from V and 8 bases from J, the junction contained 11 bases not matched to a gene.

V is TRBV7-3 and J is TRBJ2-5; 11 nucleotides match TRBD2. V was pared by 5 bases and J by 1 base, with 9 bases of the junction left unmatched. Per germline, CDR1 SGHTA and CDR2 FQGTGA. The CDR3 length is 17 residues. The DNA for the CDR3 is TGTGCCAGCAGCCAGCAAAGACTAGCGGGGTTCCAAGAGACCCAGTACTTC. Its translation is CASSQQRLAGFQETQYF.

This rearrangement joins TRBV6-1 to TRBJ2-7; the D gene is possibly TRBD2 (6 bases). The V gene lost 3 bases and the J gene lost 7 bases, with 16 bases spanning the gap. The CDR3 sequence is 14 residues long. Germline assignment: CDR1 MNHNS and CDR2 SASEGT. Here the CDR3 DNA reads TGTGCCAGCAGTGATTCGGCGGAGGAGGGAGAGCAGTACTTC. Its translation is CASSDSAEEGEQYF.

The rearrangement links TRBV28 to TRBJ1-4; no clear D gene. CDR1 and CDR2 (germline): MDHEN, SYDVKM. V was pared by 2 bases and J by 0 bases, with 10 bases between. The CDR3 covers 16 residues. The CDR3 nucleotides read TGTGCCAGCAGTTTAAAGGGAGCATCAACTAATGAAAAACTGTTTTTT. Its protein is CASSLKGASTNEKLFF.

The chain joins TRBV6-5 to TRBJ1-5; TRBD1 agrees at 8 bases. Germline CDR1 MNHEY, CDR2 SVGAGI. The J segment lost 3 bases and the V segment lost 6 bases, leaving 7 bases of the junction unmatched. There are 15 residues in the CDR3. As DNA, the CDR3 is TGTGCCAGCAGCCAGGGGACAGGACCCAATCAGCCCCAGCATTTT. Amino acid sequence: CASSQGTGPNQPQHF.

The chain is built from TRBV3-1 (or the pseudogene TRBV3-2) and TRBJ2-1, with a tentative D call TRBD2 (6 bases). Germline V lookup: CDR1 LGHDT, CDR2 YNNKEL (reference sequence). Trimming removed 0 bases at V and 2 bases at J, with 11 bases between. The CDR3 runs 16 residues. CDR3 residues: CASSQDLGGTYNEQFF. In DNA form, the CDR3 reads TGTGCCAGCAGCCAAGATCTGGGGGGTACCTACAATGAGCAGTTCTTC.

The rearrangement links TRBV7-9 to TRBJ2-7; no clear D gene. V was shortened by 1 base and J by 5 bases, with 12 bases between the two germline ends. Per germline, CDR1 SEHNR and CDR2 FQNEAQ (reference sequence). There are 14 residues in the CDR3. CDR3 residues: CASSLVDVRNEQYF. CDR3 in DNA: TGTGCCAGCAGCTTAGTAGATGTTAGAAACGAGCAGTACTTC.

The chain is built from TRBV28 and TRBJ1-1; possible D gene TRBD1, 6 bases. With 11 bases removed from V and 2 bases from J, the gap between germline ends came to 21 bases. The germline gives CDR1 MDHEN, CDR2 SYDVKM. This CDR3 spans 15 amino acids. The DNA of the CDR3 is TGTGCCGGAACAAGCGAGGGGACACCTAACACTGAAGCTTTCTTT. Translation gives CAGTSEGTPNTEAFF.

The V gene is TRBV5-1, the J gene TRBJ1-2, with D perhaps matching TRBD1 (5 bases). The V and J ends lost 4 bases and 6 bases respectively, with 7 bases between them. The CDR3 totals 11 residues. Germline CDR1 reads SGHRS; CDR2 reads YFSETQ. The CDR3 spells CASSPGDGYTF. DNA for the CDR3: TGCGCCAGCAGCCCGGGGGATGGCTACACCTTC.

This clone was counted once. This rearrangement joins TRBV18 to TRBJ2-5; no clear D. This CDR3 is built from 15 residues. V was pared by 0 bases and J by 2 bases, with 10 bases between. Germline V gives CDR1 KGHSH, CDR2 LQKENI. CDR3 bases: TGTGCCAGCTCACCACCGTCGAGGAATCAAGAGACCCAGTACTTC. This codes for CASSPPSRNQETQYF.

The rearrangement uses TRBV27 and TRBJ1-6; 7 nucleotides match TRBD1. Germline V lookup: CDR1 MNHEY, CDR2 SMNVEV (reference sequence). J gave up 5 bases and V 6 bases, and 7 bases lay outside the gene matches. The CDR3 spans 15 residues. The CDR3 sequence: CASRVATGNNSPLHF. The CDR3 DNA reads as TGTGCCAGCAGGGTCGCGACAGGGAATAATTCACCCCTCCACTTT.

This sequence joins TRBV19 and TRBJ1-5, with a weak D call TRBD1 (5 bases). This CDR3 spans 14 amino acids. Germline CDR1 and CDR2: LNHDA and SQIVND (reference sequence). The CDR3 sequence: CASWEVYGTQPQHF. Written as DNA, the CDR3 is TGTGCTAGTTGGGAGGTTTATGGGACTCAGCCCCAGCATTTT.